The 24 T cell receptor beta chains below were found in one sample sequenced in a study of T-cell memory formation after mild COVID-19. TCRdb reprocessed the 5' RACE reads with MiXCR, giving one entry per CDR3 protein. The sample consists of 410,000 or so distinct CDR3 sequences, roughly a quarter of them appearing once. The sequenced sample was PBMCs or a T cell subset sorted from them (not recorded which). The origin of the receptors is an adult woman who had mild COVID-19 (a few samples of this study predate the infection). Cell type and time point are not known.

This clonotype showed up many times. The V call is TRBV29-1, the J call TRBJ2-6; 8 nucleotides line up with TRBD2. The germline V gene has CDR1 SQVTM and CDR2 ANQGSEA. CDR3 length: 16 amino acids. V trimming: 4 bases; J trimming: 4 bases; junction bases outside the gene matches: 9. The CDR3 sequence is CSVAGRGIGGANVLTF. In DNA, the CDR3 is TGCAGCGTTGCCGGGAGGGGTATTGGGGGGGCCAACGTCCTGACTTTC.

The V gene is TRBV24-1, the J gene TRBJ2-1; 10 nucleotides align to TRBD2. After removal of 5 bases from V and 6 bases from J, the junction contained 6 bases not matched to a gene. The CDR3 spans 15 residues. The germline V gene has CDR1 KGHDR and CDR2 SFDVKD. The CDR3 region has the DNA TGTGCCACCAGTGGCTGGACTAGCGGAACCAATGAGCAGTTCTTC. Protein: CATSGWTSGTNEQFF.

This chain uses TRBV5-1 with TRBJ2-2; 7 nucleotides agree with TRBD2. Per the germline V gene, CDR1 is SGHRS and CDR2 is YFSETQ. This CDR3 spans 14 amino acids. J gave up 5 bases and V 9 bases, and 10 bases lay outside the gene matches. This CDR3 reads CATAAGSSTGELFF. CDR3 in DNA: TGCGCCACCGCAGCGGGGTCAAGTACCGGGGAGCTGTTTTTT.

This clonotype was seen at least ten times. The genes are TRBV12-3 or TRBV12-4 and TRBJ2-7; D is undetermined. The CDR3 loop spans 15 amino acids. V was cut by 6 bases and J by 4 bases, with 19 bases left in between. The CDR3 here is CASSSRPTRSYEQYF. CDR3 coding DNA: TGTGCCAGCAGCTCACGCCCTACCCGGAGTTACGAGCAGTACTTC.

This clonotype has at least ten counts. The rearrangement joins TRBV7-8 to TRBJ1-1, with 9 bases lining up with TRBD1. CDR3 size: 13 residues. V gave up 5 bases and J gave up 4 bases; unmatched junction bases: 2. The germline V gene has CDR1 SGHVS and CDR2 FQNEAQ. The CDR3 here is CASSLTGGTEAFF. In DNA form, the CDR3 reads TGTGCCAGCAGCCTGACAGGGGGCACTGAAGCTTTCTTT. The whole variable domain, remainder taken from reference TRBV7-8 and TRBJ1-1, is GAGVSQSPRYKVAKRGQDVALRCDPISGHVSLFWYQQALGQGPEFLTYFQNEAQLDKSGLPSDRFFAERPEGSVSTLKIQRTQQEDSAVYLCASSLTGGTEAFFGQGTRLTVV.

This clonotype turned up a few times. The V call is TRBV4-3, the J call TRBJ2-3; tentatively, D is TRBD2 (6 bases). Germline V gene lookup returns CDR1 LGHNA and CDR2 YSLEER. This CDR3 contains 16 residues. V was pared by 0 bases and J by 4 bases, with 14 bases between. CDR3 coding DNA: TGCGCCAGCAGCCAAGATCAGGACTACTGGGCAGATACGCAGTATTTT. It is translated as CASSQDQDYWADTQYF.

CDR3 nucleotide sequence: TGTGCCACCAGTGATTTGCGGTCTGGGGCCAACGTCCTGACTTTC. Residues: CATSDLRSGANVLTF. The genes are TRBV24-1 and TRBJ2-6; no clear D gene. CDR3 size: 15 residues. CDR1 and CDR2 (germline): KGHDR, SFDVKD. V was shortened by 0 bases and J by 1 base, with 3 bases between the two germline ends.

This clonotype was observed a handful of times. V is TRBV3-1 and J is TRBJ2-3, with 9 bases identical to TRBD2. This CDR3 is 15 amino acids long. The germline gives CDR1 LGHDT, CDR2 YNNKEL (reference sequence). V lost 4 bases and J lost 5; bases outside the gene matches: 7. CDR3 sequence (DNA): TGTGCCAGCAGCCTCGGGCGGGGGGGCGGAGATACGCAGTATTTT. Its translation: CASSLGRGGGDTQYF.

The rearrangement links TRBV9 to TRBJ2-1, with 9 nucleotides matching TRBD2. Per germline, CDR1 SGDLS and CDR2 YYNGEE. The CDR3 has 15 amino acids. Losses at the gene ends were 3 bases for V and 0 bases for J; bases not matched to a gene: 1. This chain's CDR3 is CASSASGISYNEQFF. Written as DNA, the CDR3 is TGTGCCAGCAGCGCTAGCGGGATCTCCTACAATGAGCAGTTCTTC.

V and J are TRBV18 and TRBJ1-1, with TRBD1 matching over 8 bases. The CDR3 totals 16 residues. CDR1 and CDR2 (germline): KGHSH, LQKENI. The trim removed 3 bases at V and 8 bases at J, leaving 14 bases unmatched. The CDR3 loop reads CASSPQDNRGRPEAFF. In DNA form, the CDR3 reads TGTGCCAGCTCACCCCAGGACAACAGGGGGAGGCCAGAAGCTTTCTTT.

The genes are TRBV4-3 and TRBJ2-1, with TRBD1 identical over 7 bases. V shed 4 bases and J 7 bases; nucleotides not matched to a gene: 7. The CDR3 is made up of 14 amino acids. CDR1 and CDR2 (germline): LGHNA, YSLEER. The CDR3 reads CASSLTGSGNEQFF. CDR3 DNA: TGCGCCAGCAGCCTGACAGGGTCGGGTAATGAGCAGTTCTTC.

This sequence joins TRBV7-9 and TRBJ1-2, with unresolved D. Trimming took 5 bases from V and 5 from J, leaving 21 bases between them. The CDR3 runs to 16 residues. In germline, CDR1 is SEHNR, CDR2 FQNEAQ (reference sequence). CDR3 in amino acids: CASSPALTRETYGYTF. CDR3 bases: TGTGCCAGCAGCCCAGCCTTGACACGCGAAACTTATGGCTACACCTTC.

This clonotype appeared a few times. The chain uses TRBV15 and TRBJ2-7; no clear D gene. V gave up 1 base and J gave up 5 bases, with 9 bases separating them. The CDR3 has 13 residues. CDR1 is LNHNV and CDR2 is YYDKDF in the germline V gene (reference sequence). For the CDR3, the DNA is TGTGCCACCAGCAGAGTCCCTATGGACGAGCAGTACTTC. It yields the protein CATSRVPMDEQYF. The complete variable domain, with remaining parts taken from reference TRBV15 and TRBJ2-7, reads DAMVIQNPRYQVTQFGKPVTLSCSQTLNHNVMYWYQQKSSQAPKLLFHYYDKDFNNEADTPDNFQSRRPNTSFCFLDIRSPGLGDTAMYLCATSRVPMDEQYFGPGTRLTVT.

This rearrangement joins TRBV5-4 to TRBJ2-1, with 12 bases matching TRBD2. CDR3 size: 19 residues. The germline gives CDR1 SGHNT, CDR2 YYREEE (reference sequence). The J segment lost 4 bases and the V segment lost 3 bases, leaving 14 bases of the junction unmatched. Here the CDR3 DNA reads TGTGCCAGCAGCTACGTGACTAGCGGGAGTTCTCTCATTTACAATGAGCAGTTCTTC. Protein sequence: CASSYVTSGSSLIYNEQFF.

V usage is TRBV12-3 or TRBV12-4 and J usage is TRBJ1-2; D gene ambiguous. CDR3 size: 15 residues. V gave up 5 bases and J gave up 3 bases, with 16 bases separating them. CDR3 loop: CASSPLNTGDYGYTF. CDR3 DNA: TGTGCCAGCAGTCCCCTTAACACTGGGGACTATGGCTACACCTTC.

The chain is built from TRBV5-1 and TRBJ2-5, with 7 bases matching TRBD2. The CDR3 extends over 15 amino acids. The germline V gene encodes CDR1 SGHRS and CDR2 YFSETQ. V lost 3 bases, J lost 5 bases, and 10 bases stayed unmatched. CDR3 region: CASSYAGASVETQYF. The CDR3 region has the DNA TGCGCCAGCAGCTACGCGGGAGCAAGTGTGGAGACCCAGTACTTC.

V is TRBV15 and J is TRBJ2-5; the D is unclear. In germline, CDR1 is LNHNV, CDR2 YYDKDF (reference sequence). CDR3 length: 15 residues. The ends were cut back, 1 base at V and 4 bases at J, with 13 bases in the middle. The CDR3 DNA sequence: TGTGCCACCAGCAGAGGCGGAAGAATGTCAGAGACCCAGTACTTC. Translated: CATSRGGRMSETQYF.

This clonotype was found a few times. The chain recombines TRBV7-6 with TRBJ2-7; TRBD2 aligns across 9 bases. The CDR3 consists of 16 residues. The trim removed 5 bases at V and 4 bases at J, leaving 12 bases unmatched. CDR1 and CDR2 from the germline V gene are SGHVS and FNYEAQ. CDR3 nucleotides: TGTGCCAGCAGCCCATTAGCGGGGGAGGTTTGGTACGAGCAGTACTTC. It codes for CASSPLAGEVWYEQYF.

This clonotype was seen more than once but under ten times. The V gene is TRBV19, the J gene TRBJ1-2; 7 bases align to TRBD1. Looked up from germline, CDR1 is LNHDA and CDR2 is SQIVND (reference sequence). The CDR3 contains 16 residues. V lost 4 bases, J lost 0 bases, and 8 bases stayed unmatched. CDR3 region: CASSTLPGQSNYGYTF. The CDR3 DNA reads TGTGCCAGTAGTACTCTACCGGGACAGTCTAACTATGGCTACACCTTC.

This clonotype occurred a few times. The chain combines TRBV5-4 with TRBJ1-3, with D perhaps matching TRBD1 (5 bases). V lost 3 bases and J lost 5, with 21 bases in between. The CDR3 loop spans 17 amino acids. Germline V gene lookup returns CDR1 SGHNT and CDR2 YYREEE (reference sequence). CDR3 DNA: TGTGCCAGCAGCTCCTGGGGGATCACCCGCGCCCGAAACACCATATATTTT. The encoded protein is CASSSWGITRARNTIYF.

This sequence joins TRBV21-1 and TRBJ1-1. TRBV21-1 is an annotated pseudogene. CDR3 length: 10 residues. The CDR3, as DNA: TGTGCCAGACTCCAAACTGAAGCTTTCTTT. It codes for CARLQTEAFF.

For the CDR3, the DNA is TGTGCCACCAGCAGGACCGGGGCCCAGCAAGAGACCCAGTACTTC. Protein sequence: CATSRTGAQQETQYF. The chain is built from TRBV15 and TRBJ2-5, with D perhaps given as TRBD1 or TRBD2 (5 bases each). The CDR3 runs 15 residues. Trimming stripped 3 bases from V and 2 bases from J, with 13 bases between. Germline assignment: CDR1 LNHNV and CDR2 YYDKDF (reference sequence).

This clonotype was recorded a few times. The chain carries TRBV6-1 and TRBJ1-2; weak D call: TRBD1 (6 bases). Trimming cost V 6 bases and J 4 bases, with 15 bases left between them. From germline, CDR1 is MNHNS and CDR2 SASEGT. This CDR3 has 14 residues. The CDR3 DNA sequence: TGTGCCAGCAGCTCCATACAGGGCCCCTATGGCTACACCTTC. It translates to CASSSIQGPYGYTF.

V usage is TRBV15 and J usage is TRBJ1-1, with unresolved D. The CDR3 contains 14 residues. Trimming removed 0 bases from V and 0 bases from J, with 5 bases in between. Germline V lookup: CDR1 LNHNV, CDR2 YYDKDF (reference sequence). The CDR3 nucleotides read TGTGCCACCAGCAGAGACGTTCTGAACACTGAAGCTTTCTTT. As protein: CATSRDVLNTEAFF.